Following are 8 T cell receptor beta chains from one sample sequenced in a study of blood T cell repertoires in COVID-19. The data were produced by immunoSEQ multiplex PCR, yet TCRdb's version contains in-frame clones alone and is incomplete. The sample carries approximately 260,000 clones, about 85% recorded once. Sequenced: PBMCs or T cells enriched from blood (not recorded which). The receptors shown here come from a woman aged 25 to 45 with acute COVID-19.

V is TRBV2 and J is TRBJ2-7, with no clear D. Trimming cost V 5 bases and J 0 bases, with 5 bases left between them. Per germline, CDR1 SNHLY and CDR2 FYNNEI. There are 12 residues in the CDR3. CDR3 DNA sequence: TGTGCCAGCAGTCCTAGCTCCTACGAGCAGTACTTC. Protein product: CASSPSSYEQYF.

With respect to this clone: Relative to the germline gene, one junction end is altered; a read error may explain this. V gene TRBV2 combines with J gene TRBJ1-5, with 10 bases matching TRBD1. There are 17 residues in the CDR3. Per the germline V gene, CDR1 is SNHLY and CDR2 is FYNNEI. CDR3 nucleotides: TGTGCCAGCAGTGATCGACAGGGGGCAGGTAGCGATCAGCCCCAGCATTTT. Its protein is CASSDRQGAGSDQPQHF.

The chain has TRBV28 and TRBJ2-3, with 7 nucleotides matching TRBD2. This CDR3 region has 15 residues. Germline V gene sequence: CDR1 MDHEN, CDR2 SYDVKM. V lost 8 bases, J lost 1 base, and 9 bases stayed unmatched. The CDR3 loop reads CASRMAGARTDTQYF. The CDR3 nucleotides are TGTGCCAGCCGAATGGCGGGAGCTCGCACAGATACGCAGTATTTT.

In DNA, the CDR3 is TGTGCCAGCAGCTCAAGGACGGGAGGTACCGGGGAGCTGTTTTTT. This encodes CASSSRTGGTGELFF. The rearrangement joins TRBV9 to TRBJ2-2, with 7 bases matching TRBD2. V lost 4 bases, J lost 5 bases, and 8 bases stayed unmatched. This CDR3 comprises 15 residues. Germline lookup yields CDR1 SGDLS and CDR2 YYNGEE.

This chain connects TRBV28 to TRBJ1-1, with TRBD1 matching 9 bases. With V trimmed by 4 bases and J by 5 bases, 11 bases remained unmatched. There are 16 residues in the CDR3. Germline CDR1 is MDHEN and CDR2 is SYDVKM. The CDR3 coding sequence is TGTGCCAGCAGTTCCCCCGGGACAGGGTTAGGGACTGAAGCTTTCTTT. This codes for CASSSPGTGLGTEAFF.

The CDR3: CASSQDRGGPTTDTQYF. In DNA, the CDR3 is TGTGCCAGCAGCCAAGACCGGGGGGGACCGACCACAGATACGCAGTATTTT. The J gene is TRBJ2-3, the V gene TRBV3-1 (or the pseudogene TRBV3-2), with 8 bases matching TRBD2. With 0 bases clipped from V and 2 bases from J, the junction kept 7 bases outside the gene matches. Per germline, CDR1 LGHDT and CDR2 YNNKEL (reference sequence). The CDR3 sequence is 17 residues long.

The rearrangement joins TRBV20-1 to TRBJ2-5, with a weak D call TRBD1 (6 bases). This CDR3 has 13 amino acids. Trimming took 3 bases from V and 2 from J, leaving 10 bases between them. Germline CDR1 is DFQATT and CDR2 is SNEGSKA (reference sequence). The CDR3 nucleotides are TGCAGTGCTAGTGAGACAGGACAAGAGACCCAGTACTTC. It translates to CSASETGQETQYF.

The J gene is TRBJ1-5, the V gene TRBV19; D gene uncertain. Germline V gene lookup returns CDR1 LNHDA and CDR2 SQIVND (reference sequence). The CDR3 loop spans 14 amino acids. Trimming took off 0 bases at V and 0 bases at J, with 3 bases between the two ends. CDR3 amino acids: CASSIDLSNQPQHF. The CDR3 DNA reads TGTGCCAGTAGTATAGATCTTAGCAATCAGCCCCAGCATTTT.